The source of this TCR beta chain is a study of blood T cell repertoires in COVID-19. The CDR3 totals 15 residues. The V and J ends lost 0 bases and 1 base, in that order; junction bases with no gene match: 0. Germline CDR1 reads SGHNT; CDR2 reads YYREEE (reference sequence). The protocol was immunoSEQ multiplex PCR, while the TCRdb copy is restricted to in-frame clones and leaves out a portion. The sample carries some 150,000 clones, over 80% recorded once. The gene calls are TRBV5-4 and TRBJ1-3; 8 nucleotides agree with TRBD1. The sequenced sample was peripheral blood. The receptor was derived from a woman aged 45-65 years with acute or convalescent COVID-19. CDR3 sequence: CASSLDRGSGNTIYF. Here the CDR3 DNA reads TGTGCCAGCAGCTTGGACAGGGGGTCTGGAAACACCATATATTTT. Complete variable domain (other parts from reference TRBV5-4 and TRBJ1-3): ETGVTQSPTHLIKTRGQQVTLRCSSQSGHNTVSWYQQALGQGPQFIFQYYREEENGRGNFPPRFSGLQFPNYSSELNVNALELDDSALYLCASSLDRGSGNTIYFGEGSWLTVV.